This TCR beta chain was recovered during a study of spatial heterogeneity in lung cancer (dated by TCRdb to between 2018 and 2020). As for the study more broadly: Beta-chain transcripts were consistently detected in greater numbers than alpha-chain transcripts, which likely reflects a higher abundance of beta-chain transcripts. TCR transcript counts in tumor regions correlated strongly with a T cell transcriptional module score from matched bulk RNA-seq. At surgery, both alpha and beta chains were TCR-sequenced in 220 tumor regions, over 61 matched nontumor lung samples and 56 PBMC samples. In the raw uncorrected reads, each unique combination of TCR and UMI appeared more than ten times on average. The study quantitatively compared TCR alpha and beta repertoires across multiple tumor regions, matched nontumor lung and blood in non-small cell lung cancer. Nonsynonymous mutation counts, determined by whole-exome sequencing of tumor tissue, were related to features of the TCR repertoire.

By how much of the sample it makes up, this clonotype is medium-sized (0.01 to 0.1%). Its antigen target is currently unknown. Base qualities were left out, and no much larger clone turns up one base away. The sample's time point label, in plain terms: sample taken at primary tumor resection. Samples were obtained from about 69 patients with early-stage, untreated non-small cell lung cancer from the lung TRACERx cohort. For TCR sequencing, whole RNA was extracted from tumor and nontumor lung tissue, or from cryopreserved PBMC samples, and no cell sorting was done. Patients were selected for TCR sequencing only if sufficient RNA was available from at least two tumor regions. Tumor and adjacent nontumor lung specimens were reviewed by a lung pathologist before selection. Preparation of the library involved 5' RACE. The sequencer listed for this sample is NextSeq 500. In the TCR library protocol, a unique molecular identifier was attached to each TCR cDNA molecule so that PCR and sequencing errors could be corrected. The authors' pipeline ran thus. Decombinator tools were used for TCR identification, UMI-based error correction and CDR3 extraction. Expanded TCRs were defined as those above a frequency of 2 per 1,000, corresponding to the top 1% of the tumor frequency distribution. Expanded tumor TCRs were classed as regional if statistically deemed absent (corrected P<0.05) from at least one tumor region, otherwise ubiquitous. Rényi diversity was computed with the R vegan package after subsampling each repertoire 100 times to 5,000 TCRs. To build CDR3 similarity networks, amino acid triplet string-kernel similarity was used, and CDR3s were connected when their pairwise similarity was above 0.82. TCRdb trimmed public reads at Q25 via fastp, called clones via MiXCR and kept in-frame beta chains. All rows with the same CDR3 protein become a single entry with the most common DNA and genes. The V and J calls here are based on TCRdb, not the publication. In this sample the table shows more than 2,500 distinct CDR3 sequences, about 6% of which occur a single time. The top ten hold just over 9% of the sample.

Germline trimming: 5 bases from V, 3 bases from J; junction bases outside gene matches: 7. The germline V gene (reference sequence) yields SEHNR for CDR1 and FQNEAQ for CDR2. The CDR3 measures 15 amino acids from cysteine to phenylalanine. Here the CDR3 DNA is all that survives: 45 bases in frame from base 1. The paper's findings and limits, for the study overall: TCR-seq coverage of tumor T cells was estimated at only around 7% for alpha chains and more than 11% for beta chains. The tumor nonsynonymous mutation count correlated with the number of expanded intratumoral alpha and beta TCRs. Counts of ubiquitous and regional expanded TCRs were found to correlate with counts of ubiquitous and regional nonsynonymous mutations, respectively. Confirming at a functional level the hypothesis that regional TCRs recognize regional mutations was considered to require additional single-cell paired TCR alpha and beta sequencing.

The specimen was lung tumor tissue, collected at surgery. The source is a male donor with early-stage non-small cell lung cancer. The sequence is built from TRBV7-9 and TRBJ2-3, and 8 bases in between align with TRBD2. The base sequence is TGTGCCAGCAGCCCGACTAGCGCCCGAACAGATACGCAGTATTTT. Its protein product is CASSPTSARTDTQYF.